What follows are 4 T cell receptor beta chains derived from one specimen sequenced in a study of beta chain features in type 1 diabetes. Study conclusions and caveats: Type 1 diabetes patients had TCRB CDR3s that were shorter (moderately but significantly so) in all four CD4+ subsets.

These receptors have no identified antigens. Since all of the isolated RNA was reverse transcribed, expressed TCRB transcripts were what got sequenced. Produced via immunoSEQ multiplex PCR; TCRdb's table is partial and in-frame only. The sample has roughly 230,000 clones, approximately 11% seen once. Material: naive CD4+ T cells from blood. The receptor set was obtained from a man aged 30 to 45 with type 1 diabetes.

This clone was observed once. V and J are TRBV29-1 and TRBJ2-3; TRBD2 agrees at 11 bases. The germline gives CDR1 SQVTM, CDR2 ANQGSEA. The CDR3 is made up of 15 amino acids. The ends lost 4 bases at V and 3 bases at J; junction bases unmatched: 6. The CDR3 DNA is TGCAGCGTTGCTCTGGGACTAGCGGAGACAGATACGCAGTATTTT. It translates to CSVALGLAETDTQYF.

The rearrangement joins TRBV9 to TRBJ1-2, with D tentatively TRBD1 (5 bases). The ends were cut back, 4 bases at V and 3 bases at J, with 16 bases in the middle. The germline V gene has CDR1 SGDLS and CDR2 YYNGEE. This CDR3 has 15 residues. This CDR3 reads CASSPVAGPYYGYTF. The CDR3 DNA follows: TGTGCCAGCAGCCCCGTGGCAGGGCCTTACTATGGCTACACCTTC.

This clone was counted between two and nine times. This sequence joins TRBV10-3 and TRBJ2-7; 7 bases agree with TRBD1. J was trimmed by 9 bases and V by 4 bases; bases with no gene match: 15. CDR1 is ENHRY, CDR2 SYGVKD, per germline. CDR3 size: 15 residues. CDR3: CAISASGTAGLGQYF. DNA for the CDR3: TGTGCCATCAGTGCATCCGGGACAGCCGGCTTAGGGCAGTACTTC.

This clone was found a few times. CDR3 sequence: CASSLSGYNSPLHF. The CDR3 bases are TGCGCCAGCAGCCTTTCGGGGTATAATTCACCCCTCCACTTT. V is TRBV5-1 and J is TRBJ1-6; D unclear. The CDR3 extends over 14 amino acids. Germline values: CDR1 SGHRS, CDR2 YFSETQ. V gave up 4 bases and J gave up 4 bases, with 9 bases separating them.